This T cell receptor beta chain was sequenced in a study of blood T cell repertoires in COVID-19. Deletions cut 0 bases from V and 4 bases from J, with 13 bases between. CDR1 is SGDLS, CDR2 YYNGEE, per germline. The CDR3 is 15 residues long. As handled by the study authors: Reference gene primer amplification in the assay estimated nucleated cell counts. Repertoires were generated with immunoSEQ multiplex PCR, while TCRdb's copy carries only in-frame clones and drops some. V and J calls plus clone size are reproduced from that table; the DNA served to infer D and trimming. The sample shows about 120,000 clones, 85% of them seen only once.

The clonotype was recovered from a man aged 80 or over with active or convalescent COVID-19. The chain recombines TRBV9 with TRBJ1-2, with a possible D match to TRBD1 (6 bases). The sequenced sample was peripheral blood. The DNA for the CDR3 is TGTGCCAGCAGCGTAGGTACAGGGAACGGCTATGGCTACACCTTC. Its translation: CASSVGTGNGYGYTF.